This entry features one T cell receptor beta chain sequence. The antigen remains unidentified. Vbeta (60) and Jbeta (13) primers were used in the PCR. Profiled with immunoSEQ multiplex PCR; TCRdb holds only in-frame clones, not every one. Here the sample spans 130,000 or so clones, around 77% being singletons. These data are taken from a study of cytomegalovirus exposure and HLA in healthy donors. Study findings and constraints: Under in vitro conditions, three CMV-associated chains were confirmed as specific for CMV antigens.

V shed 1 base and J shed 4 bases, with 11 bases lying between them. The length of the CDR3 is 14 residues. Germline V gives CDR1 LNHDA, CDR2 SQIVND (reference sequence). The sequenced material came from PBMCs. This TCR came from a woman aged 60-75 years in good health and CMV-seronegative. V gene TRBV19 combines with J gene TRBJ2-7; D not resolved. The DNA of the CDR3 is TGTGCCAGTAGTATAGCACAGAGTTCATACGAGCAGTACTTC. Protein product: CASSIAQSSYEQYF.